The rows below give T cell receptor beta chains drawn from one sample of a study of T cells in localized non-small cell lung cancer. The protocol was immunoSEQ multiplex PCR, while the TCRdb copy is restricted to in-frame clones and leaves out a portion. The table lists around 2,600 clones, 28% of them singletons. The sample here was lung tumor tissue, taken before any cancer treatment. These receptors came from a male donor at least 60 years old with stage II squamous cell lung carcinoma. The CDR3 runs from the conserved cysteine through the conserved F or W. D genes are given only for firm matches. Rows give clone size only sometimes, using once, few, many, or a class for an expanded clone.

>15|TRBV16|few|TRBJ2-2|NA
TGTGCCAGCAGCCAATCCGGGGGCGGCACCGGGGAGCTGTTTTTT
CASSQSGGGTGELFF
>14|TRBV6-8|medium-sized|TRBJ1-2|NA
TGTGCCATCAGTGCTGTGGGGGGTCGGGATGGCTACACCTTC
CAISAVGGRDGYTF
>15|TRBV11-3|NA|TRBJ1-4|TRBD1
TGTGCCAGCAGCTTAACAGGGGTAGTAAACCGAAAACTGTTTTTT
CASSLTGVVNRKLFF
>14|TRBV9|few|TRBJ2-5|NA
TGTGCCAGCAACACCCTGGGGGCTCAAGAGACCCAGTACTTC
CASNTLGAQETQYF
>16|TRBV19|NA|TRBJ2-7|NA
TGTGCCAGTAGTCAGGTAGGGGGAGCCGGTTCCTACGAGCAGTACTTC
CASSQVGGAGSYEQYF
>13|TRBV10-2|few|TRBJ1-6|TRBD1
TGCGCCAGCAGTCCGACAGGGGTTTCACCCCTCCACTTT
CASSPTGVSPLHF
>14|TRBV5-1|NA|TRBJ1-1|NA
TGCGCCAGCAGCGAAAACCGCAAGGGGTCTGAAGCTTTCTTT
CASSENRKGSEAFF
>15|TRBV7-7|medium-sized|TRBJ2-5|NA
TGTGCCAGCAGCTTGGCAACAGGGTCTGGGGAGACCCAGTACTTC
CASSLATGSGETQYF
>15|TRBV11-3|NA|TRBJ1-3|NA
TGTGCCAGCAGCGCCAGGACGAGCTCTGGAAACACCATATATTTT
CASSARTSSGNTIYF
>17|TRBV14|NA|TRBJ2-2|TRBD2
TGTGCCAGCAGCCAAAGTCAAACTAGCGACCACACCGGGGAGCTGTTTTTT
CASSQSQTSDHTGELFF
>14|TRBV30|few|TRBJ2-2|TRBD2
TGTGCCTCCTGGCGGGGGGGGAACACCGGGGAGCTGTTTTTT
CASWRGGNTGELFF
>18|TRBV10-2|NA|TRBJ2-1|TRBD2
TGCGCCAGCAGTGACAATCCTGGACTAGCGGGATTATCTTATGAGCAGTTCTTC
CASSDNPGLAGLSYEQFF
>15|TRBV11-3|once|TRBJ2-3|NA
TGTGCCAGCAGCTCCCTGGGGAGAGGGACAGATACGCAGTATTTT
CASSSLGRGTDTQYF
>15|TRBV5-1|NA|TRBJ1-5|NA
TGCGCCAGCAGGCAGGACGGTGGTAGCAATCAGCCCCAGCATTTT
CASRQDGGSNQPQHF
>15|TRBV11-3|NA|TRBJ1-2|TRBD1
TGTGCCAGCAGCTTTGGTCCGGACAGGGGCTATGGCTACACCTTC
CASSFGPDRGYGYTF
>14|TRBV29-1|NA|TRBJ2-3|NA
TGCACCGTACTCGGCGGGCGGGGAGCAGATACGCAGTATTTT
CTVLGGRGADTQYF
>16|TRBV12-5|NA|TRBJ2-3|NA
TGTGCTAGTGGTTTGGTACATTACGGAGATGCAGATACGCAGTATTTT
CASGLVHYGDADTQYF
>16|TRBV28|NA|TRBJ1-1|NA
TGTGCCAGCAGCCCTATCAGGGGTGGTGGAAACACTGAAGCTTTCTTT
CASSPIRGGGNTEAFF
>15|TRBV18|NA|TRBJ1-5|TRBD1
TGTGCCAGCTCACCACATACAGGGGGGGACCAGCCCCAGCATTTT
CASSPHTGGDQPQHF
>13|TRBV7-2|few|TRBJ2-2|NA
TGTGCCAGCACCGGAGATGTGGCCGGGGAGCTGTTTTTT
CASTGDVAGELFF
>17|TRBV30|few|TRBJ2-5|TRBD2
TGTGCCTGGGAGCTCCTGGGACTAGCGGGGGGGAGTGAGACCCAGTACTTC
CAWELLGLAGGSETQYF
>15|TRBV11-3|few|TRBJ2-5|NA
TGTGCCAGCAGTTGGATAGGGATGTACCAAGAGACCCAGTACTTC
CASSWIGMYQETQYF
>15|TRBV19|NA|TRBJ2-2|NA
TGTGCCAGTAGTAGTGCCGCGACCGGCACCGGGGAGCTGTTTTTT
CASSSAATGTGELFF
>19|TRBV9|large|TRBJ2-1|NA
TGTGCCAGCAGCGGAGAGGGAAGCGGGCCATCCCTTTTCTACAATGAGCAGTTCTTC
CASSGEGSGPSLFYNEQFF
>15|TRBV11-3|medium-sized|TRBJ1-6|TRBD1
TGTGCCAGCAGCTTAGGGGGACAGGGGATTTCACCCCTCCACTTT
CASSLGGQGISPLHF
>14|TRBV11-3|NA|TRBJ1-2|TRBD1
TGTGCCAGCAGCACCGGACAGGGGATCTATGGCTACACCTTC
CASSTGQGIYGYTF
>15|TRBV28|few|TRBJ1-2|NA
TGTGCCAGCAGTTTATTCTGGGGGAGTAACTATGGCTACACCTTC
CASSLFWGSNYGYTF
>17|TRBV19|NA|TRBJ2-1|TRBD1
TGTGCCAGTAGTATAGGGACAGGGCCGAGCTCCTACAATGAGCAGTTCTTC
CASSIGTGPSSYNEQFF
>14|TRBV11-3|few|TRBJ2-1|TRBD2
TGTGCCAGCAGCTTGCTGATAGCGGGAGGCCCTCTGTTCTTC
CASSLLIAGGPLFF
>14|TRBV5-1|NA|TRBJ2-7|NA
TGCGCCAGCAGCTTGGAGTGGCGAAGTTACGAGCAGTACTTC
CASSLEWRSYEQYF
>13|TRBV7-2|NA|TRBJ2-5|NA
TGTGCCAGCAGCTTAGGCGGGGAAGAGACCCAGTACTTC
CASSLGGEETQYF
>12|TRBV6-8|NA|TRBJ2-1|TRBD2
TGTGCCAGCAGTGACCCCGGGACTAGCGGGTTCTTC
CASSDPGTSGFF
>19|TRBV18|NA|TRBJ2-3|TRBD2
TGTGCCAGCTCACCGGTCAGGCCCCGACTAGCGGGAGCGACAGATACGCAGTATTTT
CASSPVRPRLAGATDTQYF
>11|TRBV12-5|NA|TRBJ1-1|NA
TGTGCTAGTGGTTTGGTAGGATCAGCTTTCTTT
CASGLVGSAFF
>12|TRBV29-1|few|TRBJ1-2|NA
TGCAGCGTTGATGTAGGGAACTATGGCTACACCTTC
CSVDVGNYGYTF
>14|TRBV27|NA|TRBJ1-3|NA
TGTGCCAGCACCACCCTGGGGTCTGGAAACACCATATATTTT
CASTTLGSGNTIYF
>16|TRBV11-3|few|TRBJ1-2|TRBD1
TGTGCCAGCAGCATGACAGGGGGCGTTTGGGACTATGGCTACACCTTC
CASSMTGGVWDYGYTF
>16|TRBV5-1|NA|TRBJ2-1|NA
TGCGCCAGCAGACGTACACTCACCTGGTCGGACAATGAGCAGTTCTTC
CASRRTLTWSDNEQFF
>19|TRBV6-8|large|TRBJ1-4|TRBD1
TGTGCCAGCAGTTACTCGCTAATAGCAGGGGGTCCAACTAATGAAAAACTGTTTTTT
CASSYSLIAGGPTNEKLFF
>13|TRBV10-3|few|TRBJ2-1|TRBD2
TGTGCCATCAGCGGGAGGGCCGACAATGAGCAGTTCTTC
CAISGRADNEQFF
>15|TRBV29-1|NA|TRBJ2-1|TRBD1
TGCAGCGTCCCCACAGGGGGACGCGGTGTTAATGAGCAGTTCTTC
CSVPTGGRGVNEQFF
>12|TRBV6-8|few|TRBJ2-2|NA
TGTGCCAGCAGGTTTAGTTCCGGGGAGCTGTTTTTT
CASRFSSGELFF
>17|TRBV19|NA|TRBJ2-1|NA
TGTGCCAGTAGCCTCTTCTTGGGGAACGGAAAAAACAATGAGCAGTTCTTC
CASSLFLGNGKNNEQFF
>13|TRBV9|NA|TRBJ1-1|NA
TGTGCCAGCAGTGTTGGCCCTGACACTGAAGCTTTCTTT
CASSVGPDTEAFF
>11|TRBV6-7|once|TRBJ2-5|NA
TGTGCCAGCAGTTACCAAGAGACCCAGTACTTC
CASSYQETQYF
>16|TRBV18|NA|TRBJ1-1|TRBD1
TGTGCCAGCTCACCACTGAGACAGGGCATGAACACTGAAGCTTTCTTT
CASSPLRQGMNTEAFF
>14|TRBV5-1|once|TRBJ2-3|NA
TGCGCCAGCAGCCTGGCCGGGGCCCCAGATACGCAGTATTTT
CASSLAGAPDTQYF
>13|TRBV9|once|TRBJ2-1|NA
TGTGCCAGCAGCCCAAGGACAGAAAATGAGCAGTTCTTC
CASSPRTENEQFF
>12|TRBV29-1|NA|TRBJ1-2|NA
TGCAGCGTTGGACGGATTAACTATGGCTACACCTTC
CSVGRINYGYTF
>12|TRBV29-1|NA|TRBJ2-3|NA
TGCAGCGTTGCGCGCTTAAGCGATACGCAGTATTTT
CSVARLSDTQYF
>15|TRBV6-8|medium-sized|TRBJ1-2|NA
TGTGCCAGCACGGGGGTGGGCAGGGATACGCATGGCTACACCTTC
CASTGVGRDTHGYTF